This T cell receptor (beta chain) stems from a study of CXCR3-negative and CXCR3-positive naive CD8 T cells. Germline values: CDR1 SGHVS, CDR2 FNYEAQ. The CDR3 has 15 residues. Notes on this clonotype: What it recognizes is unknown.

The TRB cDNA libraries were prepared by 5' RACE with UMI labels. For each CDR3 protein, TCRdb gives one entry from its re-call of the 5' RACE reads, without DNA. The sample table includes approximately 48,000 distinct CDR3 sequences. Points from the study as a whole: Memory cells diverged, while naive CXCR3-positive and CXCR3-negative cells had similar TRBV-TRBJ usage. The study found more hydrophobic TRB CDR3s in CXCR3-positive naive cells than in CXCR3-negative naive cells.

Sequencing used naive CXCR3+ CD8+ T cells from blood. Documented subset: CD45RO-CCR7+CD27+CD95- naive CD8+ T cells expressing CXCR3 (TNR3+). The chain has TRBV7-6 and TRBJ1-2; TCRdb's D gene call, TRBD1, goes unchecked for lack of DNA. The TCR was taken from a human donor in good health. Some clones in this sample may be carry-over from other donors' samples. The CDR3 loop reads CASSLGREIDYGYTF.